The 32 T cell receptor beta chains below come from one sample, sequenced in a study of a mutant IDH1 vaccine in newly diagnosed glioma. Measured with immunoSEQ multiplex PCR; TCRdb has only the in-frame clones, and not every one. The data contain about 24,000 clones, roughly 78% of them singletons. No antigen has been identified for these receptors. Time point noted: week 11, during vaccination. The content of each vaccine dose was 300 ug of mutant IDH1 20-mer peptide, and topical imiquimod accompanied it. The material sequenced was PBMCs, taken from a glioma patient whose treatment included an IDH1 peptide vaccine. The receptors were sampled from a man aged 40-50 years with glioma.

V is TRBV2 and J is TRBJ1-5; tentatively, D is TRBD1 (5 bases). There are 14 residues in the CDR3. Between the trimmed V and J ends, which lost 0 bases and 6 bases, there was a span of 9 bases. CDR1 is SNHLY and CDR2 is FYNNEI in the germline V gene. The CDR3 region is CASSEAGVRQPQHF. For the CDR3, the DNA is TGTGCCAGCAGTGAAGCAGGGGTTCGTCAGCCCCAGCATTTT.

V is TRBV5-4 and J is TRBJ2-1; TRBD2 agrees at 13 bases. Germline loops: CDR1 SGHNT, CDR2 YYREEE (reference sequence). After removal of 4 bases from V and 4 bases from J, the junction contained 2 bases not matched to a gene. The CDR3 covers 15 residues. CDR3 bases: TGTGCCAGCAGCCGGACTAGCGGGAGTTACAATGAGCAGTTCTTC. Protein: CASSRTSGSYNEQFF.

V and J are TRBV5-4 and TRBJ2-4, with D possibly TRBD1 on 6 matching bases. Germline assignment: CDR1 SGHNT and CDR2 YYREEE (reference sequence). The CDR3 has 16 residues. The germline V and J ends were trimmed by 2 bases and 0 bases, with 12 bases remaining between them. The CDR3 bases are TGTGCCAGCAGCTTCAGGGGCCTACTAGCCAAAAACATTCAGTACTTC. Its translation: CASSFRGLLAKNIQYF.

The chain is built from TRBV2 and TRBJ2-7; 12 bases are a match to TRBD1. Germline values: CDR1 SNHLY, CDR2 FYNNEI. V shed 5 bases and J 1 base; nucleotides not matched to a gene: 9. The CDR3 loop spans 17 amino acids. The CDR3 DNA follows: TGTGCCAGCAGTTTTGTGGGACAGGGGGCGATTTCCTACGAGCAGTACTTC. Its protein is CASSFVGQGAISYEQYF.

CDR3 DNA: TGTGCCAGCAGCGAGGTTTGGCTAGCGGAGAACACCGGGGAGCTGTTTTTT. It specifies CASSEVWLAENTGELFF. The V gene is TRBV9, the J gene TRBJ2-2, with 7 bases fitting TRBD2. There are 17 residues in the CDR3. CDR1 is SGDLS and CDR2 is YYNGEE in the germline V gene. The trim removed 3 bases at V and 1 base at J, leaving 9 bases unmatched. Looking up the rest from reference TRBV9 and TRBJ2-2 gives the full variable domain: DSGVTQTPKHLITATGQRVTLRCSPRSGDLSVYWYQQSLDQGLQFLIQYYNGEERAKGNILERFSAQQFPDLHSELNLSSLELGDSALYFCASSEVWLAENTGELFFGEGSRLTVL.

The chain is built from TRBV2 and TRBJ2-4, with no clear D. The CDR3 has 14 amino acids. The germline CDR1 and CDR2 sequences are SNHLY and FYNNEI. The V end was cut by 2 bases, the J end by 1 base, with 6 bases between. CDR3 DNA sequence: TGTGCCAGCAGTGAAAATTTCGCCAAAAACATTCAGTACTTC. Translating it yields CASSENFAKNIQYF.

This clone is a singleton in its sample. The chain links TRBV2 to TRBJ1-4; 8 bases line up with TRBD1. This CDR3 has 13 residues. The V gene end was trimmed by 6 bases and the J gene end by 5 bases; junction bases not matched to a gene: 2. Germline V gives CDR1 SNHLY, CDR2 FYNNEI. CDR3 DNA: TGTGCCAGCAGCAGGGACAGGAATGAAAAACTGTTTTTT. The encoded protein is CASSRDRNEKLFF. Based on the CDR3 plus reference TRBV2 and TRBJ1-4, the full variable domain is EPEVTQTPSHQVTQMGQEVILRCVPISNHLYFYWYRQILGQKVEFLVSFYNNEISEKSEIFDDQFSVERPDGSNFTLKIRSTKLEDSAMYFCASSRDRNEKLFFGSGTQLSVL.

The chain couples TRBV5-4 to TRBJ2-2; weak D call: TRBD2 (6 bases). The CDR3 totals 15 residues. CDR1 is SGHNT and CDR2 is YYREEE in the germline V gene (reference sequence). Trimming removed 0 bases at V and 4 bases at J, with 10 bases between. The CDR3 spells CASSLGLVGTGELFF. The CDR3 DNA sequence: TGTGCCAGCAGCTTGGGACTAGTGGGCACCGGGGAGCTGTTTTTT.

This sequence joins TRBV15 and TRBJ2-1; 7 bases are shared with TRBD2. In germline, CDR1 is LNHNV, CDR2 YYDKDF (reference sequence). The length of the CDR3 is 17 residues. V dropped 0 bases and J dropped 0; count of bases not matched to a gene: 5. The CDR3 DNA sequence: TGTGCCACCAGCAGAGATCCTAGCGGTAGCTCCTACAATGAGCAGTTCTTC. Translation gives CATSRDPSGSSYNEQFF.

This clone was seen only a few times. This chain joins TRBV6-5 and TRBJ2-7; possibly TRBD2 for D (5 bases). Germline V gene lookup returns CDR1 MNHEY and CDR2 SVGAGI. The V and J ends lost 5 bases and 4 bases respectively, with 15 bases between them. The CDR3 spans 14 residues. For the CDR3, the DNA is TGTGCCAGCAGTGCCGGTGCGGGTTCGTACGAGCAGTACTTC. Protein: CASSAGAGSYEQYF.

Regarding this clone: The identical CDR3 is also encoded by other nucleotide sequences in the sample. The rearrangement links TRBV7-2 to TRBJ1-2; 9 bases are shared with TRBD1. CDR3 length equals 14 residues. The trim removed 5 bases at V and 2 bases at J, leaving 3 bases unmatched. Germline values: CDR1 SGHTA, CDR2 FQGNSA. CDR3 loop: CASSLGQGNYGYTF. Here the CDR3 DNA reads TGTGCCAGCAGCCTCGGACAGGGGAACTATGGCTACACCTTC.

With regard to this clone: The sample contains more than one DNA sequence encoding this CDR3. This chain joins TRBV5-1 and TRBJ2-5; the D is unclear. This CDR3 is 14 amino acids long. Trimming shortened V by 0 bases and J by 1 base, and 7 bases separated the two germline ends. In germline, CDR1 is SGHRS, CDR2 YFSETQ. CDR3 in DNA: TGCGCCAGCAGCTTGGGCAGGACCCAAGAGACCCAGTACTTC. This sequence encodes CASSLGRTQETQYF.

A single count supports this clone. The J gene is TRBJ1-2, the V gene TRBV7-9; D remains unclear. Germline assignment: CDR1 SEHNR and CDR2 FQNEAQ (reference sequence). There are 14 residues in the CDR3. The V and J ends lost 1 base and 2 bases respectively, with 8 bases between them. The CDR3 sequence is CASSLDGLNYGYTF. The CDR3, as DNA: TGTGCCAGCAGCTTAGACGGACTGAACTATGGCTACACCTTC.

V usage is TRBV7-2 and J usage is TRBJ1-5; no reliable D call. V shed 5 bases and J shed 5 bases, with 10 bases lying between them. Germline CDR1 reads SGHTA; CDR2 reads FQGNSA. The CDR3 extends over 13 amino acids. CDR3 loop: CASSARTDQPQHF. Written as DNA, the CDR3 is TGTGCCAGCAGCGCCCGGACTGATCAGCCCCAGCATTTT.

CDR3 sequence: CASSLRGRPATDTQYF. In DNA form, the CDR3 reads TGTGCCAGCAGCTTACGGGGACGCCCTGCAACAGATACGCAGTATTTT. The chain links TRBV7-6 to TRBJ2-3; perhaps D is TRBD1 or TRBD2 (5 bases each). V lost 2 bases to trimming and J lost 3 bases, with 15 bases between them. Germline loops: CDR1 SGHVS, CDR2 FNYEAQ. The CDR3 has 16 residues.

V usage is TRBV7-9 and J usage is TRBJ1-4; 9 bases map to TRBD1. This CDR3 contains 14 residues. V lost 6 bases, J lost 11 bases, and 10 bases stayed unmatched. Per the germline V gene, CDR1 is SEHNR and CDR2 is FQNEAQ (reference sequence). The CDR3 here is CASSLPQGAGKLFF. CDR3 nucleotide sequence: TGTGCCAGCAGTCTTCCACAGGGGGCGGGGAAACTGTTTTTT.

The V call is TRBV19, the J call TRBJ2-2; 8 nucleotides line up with TRBD2. The CDR3 spans 16 residues. Germline CDR1 reads LNHDA; CDR2 reads SQIVND (reference sequence). With V trimmed by 4 bases and J by 1 base, 5 bases remained unmatched. The CDR3 DNA is TGTGCCAGTAGTACGGGCACTAGCGGGAACACCGGGGAGCTGTTTTTT. Encoded protein: CASSTGTSGNTGELFF.

This chain links TRBV11-2 with TRBJ2-5; D is ambiguous. This CDR3 region has 15 residues. V dropped 4 bases and J dropped 5 bases, with 17 bases sitting between them. Germline assignment: CDR1 SGHAT and CDR2 FQNNGV. The CDR3 nucleotides are TGTGCCAGCAGCTCCACGTCCTTCATCGGGGAGACCCAGTACTTC. Translated: CASSSTSFIGETQYF.

In its sample, this clone was seen once. The chain recombines TRBV6-5 with TRBJ2-5, with 9 bases that match TRBD1. V was clipped by 4 bases and J by 5 bases; unmatched bases: 11. CDR3 length equals 16 residues. Germline-derived CDR1 and CDR2 are MNHEY and SVGAGI. CDR3 coding DNA: TGTGCCAGCAGTTTTTCCGGGACAGGGTATCAGGAGACCCAGTACTTC. Protein sequence: CASSFSGTGYQETQYF.

This sequence joins TRBV19 and TRBJ2-1; D gene unclear. Germline V lookup: CDR1 LNHDA, CDR2 SQIVND (reference sequence). CDR3 length: 15 residues. V lost 4 bases and J lost 5, with 15 bases in between. The CDR3: CASSKGGRADNEQFF. The CDR3 bases are TGTGCCAGTAGTAAGGGCGGCCGCGCCGACAATGAGCAGTTCTTC.

The chain uses TRBV7-2 and TRBJ1-4; D not resolved. Trimming shortened V by 2 bases and J by 12 bases, and 10 bases separated the two germline ends. Looked up from germline, CDR1 is SGHTA and CDR2 is FQGNSA. CDR3 length: 12 residues. Here the CDR3 DNA reads TGTGCCAGCAGCTTAAGGTCCGGGGAACTGTTTTTT. This sequence encodes CASSLRSGELFF.

This clone was recorded a few times. V is TRBV27 and J is TRBJ2-7, with no clear D. Germline assignment: CDR1 MNHEY and CDR2 SMNVEV (reference sequence). The CDR3 sequence is 16 residues long. V lost 0 bases and J lost 3, with 15 bases in between. The CDR3 region is CASSLSGLQPFYEQYF. In DNA form, the CDR3 reads TGTGCCAGCAGTTTATCCGGCCTTCAGCCCTTCTACGAGCAGTACTTC.

The V and J genes are TRBV6-5 and TRBJ2-2, with 9 nucleotides matching TRBD2. J lost 8 bases, V lost 6 bases, and 4 bases had no gene match. Per the germline V gene, CDR1 is MNHEY and CDR2 is SVGAGI. The CDR3 sequence is 13 residues long. CDR3 coding DNA: TGTGCCAGCAGGCGGGAGGGCCGAGGGGAGCTGTTTTTT. Translated, it gives CASRREGRGELFF.

CDR3 sequence reads: CASSADRSANEKLFF. CDR3 DNA: TGTGCCAGTAGTGCAGACCGTTCGGCTAATGAAAAACTGTTTTTT. J is TRBJ1-4 and V is TRBV19; D remains ambiguous. This CDR3 region has 15 residues. Germline-derived CDR1 and CDR2 are LNHDA and SQIVND (reference sequence). V lost 5 bases and J 3 bases, leaving 13 bases between the germline ends.

The chain links TRBV5-1 to TRBJ2-5; D possibly corresponds to TRBD1 (5 bases). Trimming took 6 bases from V and 1 from J, leaving 10 bases between them. CDR1 is SGHRS and CDR2 is YFSETQ in the germline V gene. This CDR3 is built from 13 residues. The CDR3 DNA reads as TGCGCCAGCAATGGGCAGGGCCAAGAGACCCAGTACTTC. It codes for CASNGQGQETQYF.

The chain employs TRBV6-5 and TRBJ1-2, with D uncertain. V was cut by 4 bases and J by 0 bases, with 12 bases left in between. Per the germline V gene, CDR1 is MNHEY and CDR2 is SVGAGI. The CDR3 runs 15 residues. The CDR3 spells CASSSQQKTNYGYTF. The CDR3 DNA is TGTGCCAGCAGTTCCCAACAGAAAACTAACTATGGCTACACCTTC.

This sequence joins TRBV9 and TRBJ2-1; 14 nucleotides align to TRBD2. The CDR3 covers 16 residues. Germline-derived CDR1 and CDR2 are SGDLS and YYNGEE. The V and J ends lost 0 bases and 7 bases, in that order; junction bases with no gene match: 3. Here the CDR3 reads CASSVGTSGRKNEQFF. Here the CDR3 DNA reads TGTGCCAGCAGCGTAGGGACTAGCGGGAGGAAAAATGAGCAGTTCTTC.

The gene calls are TRBV29-1 and TRBJ2-3; unclear D gene. Deletions cut 7 bases from V and 2 bases from J, with 22 bases between. The CDR3 runs 16 residues. Germline-derived CDR1 and CDR2 are SQVTM and ANQGSEA. The CDR3, as DNA: TGCAGCGACACAATCTCAGGACGGTACCCCACAGATACGCAGTATTTT. Its protein is CSDTISGRYPTDTQYF.

The chain links TRBV7-8 to TRBJ2-7; D is perhaps TRBD1 or TRBD2 (5 bases each). The V end lost 4 bases, the J end lost 0 bases, and 10 bases lay between the germline ends. The CDR3 sequence is 14 residues long. CDR1 and CDR2 from the germline V gene are SGHVS and FQNEAQ. CDR3 DNA sequence: TGTGCCAGCAGCTACGGGACGGGCTCCTACGAGCAGTACTTC. This translates into CASSYGTGSYEQYF.

In its sample, this clone was seen a few times. The genes are TRBV7-8 and TRBJ2-5, with 9 bases aligning to TRBD1. This CDR3 region has 14 residues. V was clipped by 5 bases and J by 1 base; unmatched bases: 2. Germline V gene lookup returns CDR1 SGHVS and CDR2 FQNEAQ. The CDR3 coding sequence is TGTGCCAGCAGCCAGACAGGGGGCCAAGAGACCCAGTACTTC. This sequence encodes CASSQTGGQETQYF.

The rearrangement uses TRBV6-5 and TRBJ2-7; tentative D call: TRBD2 (6 bases). V was cut by 4 bases and J by 7 bases, with 14 bases left in between. CDR1 MNHEY and CDR2 SVGAGI come from the germline V gene. CDR3 length: 13 amino acids. In DNA form, the CDR3 reads TGTGCCAGCAGTTGGAGGAGGAGGGAAGAGCAGTACTTC. It specifies CASSWRRREEQYF.

The V call is TRBV11-2, the J call TRBJ2-1, with D uncertain. V dropped 2 bases and J dropped 1 base, with 9 bases sitting between them. CDR1 and CDR2 (germline): SGHAT, FQNNGV. The CDR3 totals 15 residues. The CDR3 DNA reads as TGTGCCAGCAGCTTACTCACGAGGTCCTACAATGAGCAGTTCTTC. Encoded protein: CASSLLTRSYNEQFF.